Sequencing of this TCR beta chain was carried out in a study of T cell repertoires in cytomegalovirus infection. TCRdb re-derived calls from the reads in MiXCR, one entry per CDR3 protein. The data contain some 390,000 distinct CDR3 sequences, 18% of them singletons. Trimming pared 2 bases from V and 0 bases from J, leaving 16 bases between. CDR1 is MNHEY and CDR2 is SVGEGT in the germline V gene. The CDR3 is 17 residues long. This clonotype was found many times. J is TRBJ2-5 and V is TRBV6-2 or TRBV6-3, with D perhaps matching TRBD1 (6 bases). This TCR was sampled from a human donor in good health (CMV status not recorded). Some clones in this sample may be carry-over from other donors' samples. The sequenced sample was PBMCs. As DNA, the CDR3 is TGTGCCAGCAGTTACGGCGGGTCAGGGGCCCACCAAGAGACCCAGTACTTC. This gives the protein CASSYGGSGAHQETQYF.